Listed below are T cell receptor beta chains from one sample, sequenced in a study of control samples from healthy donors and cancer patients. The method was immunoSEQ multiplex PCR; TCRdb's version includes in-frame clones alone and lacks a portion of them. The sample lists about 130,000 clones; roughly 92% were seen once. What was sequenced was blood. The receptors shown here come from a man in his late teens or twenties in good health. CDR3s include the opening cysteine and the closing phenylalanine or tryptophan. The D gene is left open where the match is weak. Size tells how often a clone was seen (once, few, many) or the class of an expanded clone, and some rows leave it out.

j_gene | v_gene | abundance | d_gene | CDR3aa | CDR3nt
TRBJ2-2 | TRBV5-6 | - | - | CASSLPGGANTGELFF | TGTGCCAGCAGCCTACCCGGCGGGGCGAACACCGGGGAGCTGTTTTTT
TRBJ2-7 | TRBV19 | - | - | CASSSPPNTYEQYF | TGTGCCAGTAGTAGTCCCCCGAATACCTACGAGCAGTACTTC
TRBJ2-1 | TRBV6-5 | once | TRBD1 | CASSYSWTGNFIEQFF | TGTGCCAGCAGTTACTCATGGACAGGGAATTTTATTGAGCAGTTCTTC
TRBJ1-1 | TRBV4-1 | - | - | CASSQDVVGSGLNTEAFF | TGCGCCAGCAGCCAAGACGTTGTAGGCTCGGGGTTGAACACTGAAGCTTTCTTT
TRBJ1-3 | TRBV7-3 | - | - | CASSLKAGAGNTIYF | TGTGCCAGCAGCTTAAAGGCAGGGGCTGGAAACACCATATATTTT
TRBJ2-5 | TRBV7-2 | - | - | CASSNLRQLKETQYF | TGTGCCAGCAGCAACCTGCGGCAACTTAAAGAGACCCAGTACTTC
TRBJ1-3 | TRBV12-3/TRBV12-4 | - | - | CASSSTGNTIYF | TGTGCCAGCAGTTCTACTGGAAACACCATATATTTT
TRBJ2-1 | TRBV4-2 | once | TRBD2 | CASSQLAGTYNEQFF | TGTGCCAGCAGCCAGCTAGCGGGGACCTACAATGAGCAGTTCTTC
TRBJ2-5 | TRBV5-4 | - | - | CASRRFEKQETQYF | TGTGCCAGCAGGAGATTTGAAAAGCAAGAGACCCAGTACTTC
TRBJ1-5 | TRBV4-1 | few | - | CASSQGGGADQPQHF | TGCGCCAGCAGCCAAGGCGGGGGGGCCGATCAGCCCCAGCATTTT
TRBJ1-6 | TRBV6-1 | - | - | CASSEVLRIDQSSPLHF | TGTGCCAGCAGTGAAGTGTTGAGAATCGACCAATCTTCACCCCTCCACTTT
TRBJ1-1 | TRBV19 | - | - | CASSIGAGSVSEAFF | TGTGCCAGTAGTATAGGGGCAGGGTCGGTAAGTGAAGCTTTCTTT
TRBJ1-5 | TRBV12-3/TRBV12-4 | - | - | CASSPTPNQPQHF | TGTGCCAGCAGCCCGACCCCTAATCAGCCCCAGCATTTT
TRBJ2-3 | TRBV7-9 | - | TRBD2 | CASSLVSVGGGPYSNTQYF | TGTGCCAGCAGCTTAGTTTCGGTCGGCGGGGGGCCGTATTCGAATACGCAGTATTTT
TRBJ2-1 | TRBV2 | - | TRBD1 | CASISNRGSYNEQFF | TGTGCCTCGATCTCAAACAGGGGCTCCTACAATGAGCAGTTCTTC
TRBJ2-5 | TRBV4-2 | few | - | CASSQDLSGPETQYF | TGTGCCAGCAGCCAAGATCTTTCGGGCCCTGAGACCCAGTACTTC
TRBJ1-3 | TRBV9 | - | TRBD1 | CASSAGQGAVNTIYF | TGTGCCAGCAGCGCCGGACAGGGGGCGGTAAACACCATATATTTT
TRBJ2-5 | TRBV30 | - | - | CAWSVRLDETQYF | TGTGCCTGGAGTGTCCGCCTAGATGAGACCCAGTACTTC
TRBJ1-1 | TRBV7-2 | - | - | CASSSVMNTEAFF | TGTGCCAGCAGCTCAGTCATGAACACTGAAGCTTTCTTT
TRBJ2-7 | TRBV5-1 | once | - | CASSPTAGHEQYF | TGCGCCAGCAGCCCAACAGCGGGCCACGAGCAGTACTTC
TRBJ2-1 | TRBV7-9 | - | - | CASSLLGTEINEQFF | TGTGCCAGCAGCTTATTAGGGACGGAAATCAATGAGCAGTTCTTC
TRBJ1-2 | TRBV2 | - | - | CASRSLRSPNYGYTF | TGTGCCAGCAGGTCTCTGCGCTCCCCTAACTATGGCTACACCTTC
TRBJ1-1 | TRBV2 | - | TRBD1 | CASRQTGATEAFF | TGTGCCAGCAGGCAGACAGGGGCCACTGAAGCTTTCTTT
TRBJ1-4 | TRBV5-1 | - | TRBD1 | CASSAGTGWGEKLFF | TGCGCCAGCAGCGCCGGGACAGGGTGGGGCGAAAAACTGTTTTTT
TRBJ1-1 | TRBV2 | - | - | CASRGFGRAFF | TGTGCCAGCAGAGGGTTCGGGAGGGCTTTCTTT
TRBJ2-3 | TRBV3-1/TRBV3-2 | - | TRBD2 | CASSPGLAGASDTQYF | TGTGCCAGCAGCCCGGGACTAGCGGGGGCTTCAGATACGCAGTATTTT
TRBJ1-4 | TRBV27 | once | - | CASSFIGDGTNEKLFF | TGTGCCAGCAGTTTTATCGGTGACGGAACTAATGAAAAACTGTTTTTT
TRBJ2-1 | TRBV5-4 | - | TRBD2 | CASSFGGGPSNEQFF | TGTGCCAGCAGCTTCGGGGGGGGCCCCTCTAATGAGCAGTTCTTC
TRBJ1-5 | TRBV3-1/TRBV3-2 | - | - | CASSQAASNQPQHF | TGTGCCAGCAGCCAAGCGGCCAGCAATCAGCCCCAGCATTTT
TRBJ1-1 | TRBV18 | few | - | CASSPAVNTEAFF | TGTGCCAGCTCACCGGCAGTGAACACTGAAGCTTTCTTT
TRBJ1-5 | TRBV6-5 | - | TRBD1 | CASSWTGTNQPQHF | TGTGCCAGCAGTTGGACAGGGACCAATCAGCCCCAGCATTTT
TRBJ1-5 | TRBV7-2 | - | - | CASSFPGGSNQPQHF | TGTGCCAGCAGCTTCCCTGGGGGCAGCAATCAGCCCCAGCATTTT
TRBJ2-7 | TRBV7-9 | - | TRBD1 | CASSLLFGTARFYEQYF | TGTGCCAGCAGCTTGTTGTTTGGGACAGCAAGATTTTACGAGCAGTACTTC
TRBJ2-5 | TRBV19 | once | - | CASSQTTFGETQYF | TGTGCCAGTAGTCAGACAACCTTCGGGGAGACCCAGTACTTC
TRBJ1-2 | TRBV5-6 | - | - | CASSLAGANYGYTF | TGTGCCAGCAGCTTGGCAGGGGCTAACTATGGCTACACCTTC
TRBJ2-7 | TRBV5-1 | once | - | CASSPQPTGIEQYF | TGCGCCAGCAGCCCCCAACCAACAGGAATCGAGCAGTACTTC
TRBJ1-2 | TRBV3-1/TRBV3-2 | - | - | CASSRTIGGNYGYTF | TGTGCCAGCAGCCGAACGATCGGGGGGAACTATGGCTACACCTTC
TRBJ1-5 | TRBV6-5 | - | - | CASSSQGNQPQHF | TGTGCCAGCAGTAGCCAGGGCAATCAGCCCCAGCATTTT
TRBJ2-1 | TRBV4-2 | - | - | CASSQVPNNEQFF | TGTGCCAGCAGCCAAGTCCCTAACAATGAGCAGTTCTTC
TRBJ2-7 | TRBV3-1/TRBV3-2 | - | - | CASSQDRGQIYEQYF | TGTGCCAGCAGCCAAGATAGAGGACAAATCTACGAGCAGTACTTC
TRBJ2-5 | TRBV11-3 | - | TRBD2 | CASSPGTSGGYQETQYF | TGTGCCAGCAGCCCGGGGACTAGCGGGGGGTACCAAGAGACCCAGTACTTC
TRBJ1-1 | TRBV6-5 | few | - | CASRPLGRNTEAFF | TGTGCCAGCAGACCACTAGGTCGGAACACTGAAGCTTTCTTT
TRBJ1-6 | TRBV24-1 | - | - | CATSHLGRASTSPLHF | TGTGCCACCAGCCACCTGGGCAGGGCCTCTACTTCACCCCTCCACTTT
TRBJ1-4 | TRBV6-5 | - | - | CASRPGRINEKLFF | TGTGCCAGCAGACCGGGACGGATTAATGAAAAACTGTTTTTT
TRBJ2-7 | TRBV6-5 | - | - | CASSYKGTTSEQYF | TGTGCCAGCAGTTATAAGGGAACTACCAGCGAGCAGTACTTC
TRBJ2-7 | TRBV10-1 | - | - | CASRGCSYEQYF | TGCGCCAGTCGGGGTTGTTCCTACGAGCAGTACTTC